The rows below give T cell receptor beta chains drawn from one sample of a study of cytomegalovirus exposure and HLA in healthy donors. The protocol was immunoSEQ multiplex PCR, while the TCRdb copy is restricted to in-frame clones and leaves out a portion. The profile shows around 70,000 clones, approximately 67% of them singletons. Sequenced material: PBMCs. The receptor set was obtained from a man aged 25-40 years in good health and CMV-seronegative. Both conserved end residues are part of each CDR3. A D gene is named only where the DNA matches it firmly. The size of a clone is reported for some rows only, either as once, few or many, or as a class for expanded clones.

D gene: TRBD1
V gene: TRBV9
J gene: TRBJ1-1
clone size: -
CDR3 protein: CASSPMDRANTEAFF
CDR3 DNA: TGTGCCAGCAGCCCGATGGACAGGGCGAACACTGAAGCTTTCTTT

D gene: -
V gene: TRBV5-4
J gene: TRBJ2-7
clone size: -
CDR3 protein: CASSLEVGEQYF
CDR3 DNA: TGTGCCAGCAGTCTGGAGGTAGGGGAGCAGTACTTC

D gene: TRBD1
V gene: TRBV6-5
J gene: TRBJ2-7
clone size: -
CDR3 protein: CASSKDRGSYEQYF
CDR3 DNA: TGTGCCAGCAGCAAGGACAGGGGGTCCTACGAGCAGTACTTC

D gene: TRBD1
V gene: TRBV11-3
J gene: TRBJ1-2
clone size: few
CDR3 protein: CASSPDHRDSPFNGYTF
CDR3 DNA: TGTGCCAGCAGCCCCGACCACCGGGACAGCCCTTTCAATGGCTACACCTTC

D gene: TRBD1
V gene: TRBV6-1
J gene: TRBJ1-6
clone size: -
CDR3 protein: CASSEGGQGIWALHF
CDR3 DNA: TGTGCCAGCAGTGAGGGAGGACAGGGAATTTGGGCCCTCCACTTT

D gene: -
V gene: TRBV6-5
J gene: TRBJ1-1
clone size: -
CDR3 protein: CASSYLPGIMNTEAFF
CDR3 DNA: TGTGCCAGCAGTTACTTGCCAGGAATTATGAACACTGAAGCTTTCTTT

D gene: -
V gene: TRBV28
J gene: TRBJ2-7
clone size: -
CDR3 protein: CASSLLGGSEQYF
CDR3 DNA: TGTGCCAGCAGTTTACTCGGGGGTTCCGAGCAGTACTTC

D gene: -
V gene: TRBV14
J gene: TRBJ2-7
clone size: -
CDR3 protein: CASSQAGGSGTYEQYF
CDR3 DNA: TGTGCCAGCAGCCAAGCGGGTGGCAGCGGAACCTACGAGCAGTACTTC

D gene: -
V gene: TRBV11-2
J gene: TRBJ1-5
clone size: -
CDR3 protein: CASSPGIYSNQPQHF
CDR3 DNA: TGTGCCAGCAGCCCCGGGATTTATAGCAATCAGCCCCAGCATTTT

D gene: -
V gene: TRBV4-2
J gene: TRBJ2-6
clone size: medium-sized
CDR3 protein: CASSPSGGSGANVLTF
CDR3 DNA: TGTGCCAGCAGCCCCTCCGGGGGCTCTGGGGCCAACGTCCTGACTTTC

D gene: -
V gene: TRBV2
J gene: TRBJ1-5
clone size: -
CDR3 protein: CASSDQIRYSNQPQHF
CDR3 DNA: TGTGCCAGCAGTGACCAGATTCGATATAGCAATCAGCCCCAGCATTTT

D gene: -
V gene: TRBV30
J gene: TRBJ1-1
clone size: few
CDR3 protein: CAWTPSATGTEAFF
CDR3 DNA: TGTGCCTGGACCCCATCTGCCACGGGCACTGAAGCTTTCTTT

D gene: -
V gene: TRBV21-1
J gene: TRBJ2-7
clone size: -
CDR3 protein: CASSPSGIGQGLFGSYEQYF
CDR3 DNA: TGTGCCAGCAGCCCCTCGGGAATAGGACAGGGGTTATTTGGCTCCTACGAGCAGTACTTC

D gene: -
V gene: TRBV6-5
J gene: TRBJ2-3
clone size: -
CDR3 protein: CASKVLGGPTDTQYF
CDR3 DNA: TGTGCCAGCAAAGTTCTGGGTGGGCCGACAGATACGCAGTATTTT

D gene: -
V gene: TRBV5-6
J gene: TRBJ2-5
clone size: -
CDR3 protein: CASSFLRPRGKTQYF
CDR3 DNA: TGTGCCAGCAGCTTCCTCCGCCCAAGAGGAAAGACCCAGTACTTC

D gene: TRBD1
V gene: TRBV5-4
J gene: TRBJ1-6
clone size: -
CDR3 protein: CASSLWTGYNSPLHF
CDR3 DNA: TGTGCCAGCAGCTTATGGACAGGGTATAATTCACCCCTCCACTTT

D gene: TRBD2
V gene: TRBV2
J gene: TRBJ2-7
clone size: few
CDR3 protein: CASGGRAGGPGEQYF
CDR3 DNA: TGTGCCAGCGGGGGTAGGGCGGGGGGGCCGGGAGAGCAGTACTTC

D gene: -
V gene: TRBV6-5
J gene: TRBJ2-1
clone size: many
CDR3 protein: CASSYNNYNEQFF
CDR3 DNA: TGTGCCAGCAGTTACAACAACTACAATGAGCAGTTCTTC

D gene: TRBD1
V gene: TRBV5-1
J gene: TRBJ1-1
clone size: few
CDR3 protein: CASSWQGALEGYGAFF
CDR3 DNA: TGCGCCAGCAGCTGGCAGGGGGCGCTTGAAGGGTATGGAGCTTTCTTT

D gene: -
V gene: TRBV5-4
J gene: TRBJ1-1
clone size: -
CDR3 protein: CASSLTGPTEAFF
CDR3 DNA: TGTGCCAGCAGCTTAACAGGGCCCACTGAAGCTTTCTTT

D gene: -
V gene: TRBV27
J gene: TRBJ1-6
clone size: few
CDR3 protein: CASSPRAGYNSPLHF
CDR3 DNA: TGTGCCAGCTCACCGAGGGCAGGCTATAATTCACCCCTCCACTTT

D gene: -
V gene: TRBV14
J gene: TRBJ1-2
clone size: -
CDR3 protein: CASSQDWRGDGYTF
CDR3 DNA: TGTGCCAGCAGCCAAGATTGGCGCGGCGATGGCTACACCTTC

D gene: -
V gene: TRBV25-1
J gene: TRBJ1-5
clone size: -
CDR3 protein: CASSAHVNQPQHF
CDR3 DNA: TGTGCCAGCAGTGCCCATGTGAATCAGCCCCAGCATTTT

D gene: TRBD1
V gene: TRBV27
J gene: TRBJ1-6
clone size: -
CDR3 protein: CASRDRVGSPLHF
CDR3 DNA: TGTGCCAGCAGGGACAGGGTTGGATCACCCCTCCACTTT

D gene: -
V gene: TRBV5-1
J gene: TRBJ2-7
clone size: -
CDR3 protein: CASSLDRSYEQYF
CDR3 DNA: TGCGCCAGCAGCTTGGACAGATCCTACGAGCAGTACTTC

D gene: -
V gene: TRBV9
J gene: TRBJ2-3
clone size: -
CDR3 protein: CASTRSGHSTDTQYF
CDR3 DNA: TGTGCCAGCACCCGCAGTGGGCATAGCACAGATACGCAGTATTTT

D gene: -
V gene: TRBV5-4
J gene: TRBJ2-7
clone size: -
CDR3 protein: CASSPGEEIYEQYF
CDR3 DNA: TGTGCCAGCAGCCCTGGGGAGGAGATCTACGAGCAGTACTTC

D gene: TRBD1
V gene: TRBV4-2
J gene: TRBJ1-2
clone size: -
CDR3 protein: CASSQALNRGHYGYTF
CDR3 DNA: TGTGCCAGCAGCCAAGCTCTGAACAGGGGGCACTATGGCTACACCTTC

D gene: TRBD1
V gene: TRBV7-9
J gene: TRBJ2-7
clone size: -
CDR3 protein: CASSQQGKDEQYF
CDR3 DNA: TGTGCCAGCAGCCAACAGGGGAAAGACGAGCAGTACTTC

D gene: -
V gene: TRBV9
J gene: TRBJ1-4
clone size: few
CDR3 protein: CASSLRQTPNEKLFF
CDR3 DNA: TGTGCCAGCAGCCTTCGACAGACACCTAATGAAAAACTGTTTTTT

D gene: TRBD1
V gene: TRBV5-1
J gene: TRBJ1-1
clone size: -
CDR3 protein: CASSRDQGAGNTEAFF
CDR3 DNA: TGCGCCAGCAGCCGGGACCAGGGGGCCGGGAACACTGAAGCTTTCTTT

D gene: TRBD2
V gene: TRBV6-4
J gene: TRBJ2-1
clone size: -
CDR3 protein: CASRRLAGTRGEQFF
CDR3 DNA: TGTGCCAGCAGACGACTAGCGGGGACCCGCGGTGAGCAGTTCTTC

D gene: TRBD1
V gene: TRBV5-1
J gene: TRBJ2-1
clone size: -
CDR3 protein: CASSPRTGSSYNEQFF
CDR3 DNA: TGCGCCAGCAGCCCAAGGACAGGGAGCTCCTACAATGAGCAGTTCTTC

D gene: TRBD1
V gene: TRBV7-9
J gene: TRBJ1-2
clone size: -
CDR3 protein: CASSSPGQGRNYGYTF
CDR3 DNA: TGTGCCAGCAGCTCGCCCGGACAGGGGCGTAACTATGGCTACACCTTC

D gene: -
V gene: TRBV7-2
J gene: TRBJ2-3
clone size: -
CDR3 protein: CASSATSTDTQYF
CDR3 DNA: TGTGCCAGCAGCGCAACTAGCACAGATACGCAGTATTTT

D gene: -
V gene: TRBV14
J gene: TRBJ2-7
clone size: few
CDR3 protein: CASSQGLLTRRYF
CDR3 DNA: TGTGCCAGCAGCCAAGGTTTATTAACTAGGAGGTACTTC